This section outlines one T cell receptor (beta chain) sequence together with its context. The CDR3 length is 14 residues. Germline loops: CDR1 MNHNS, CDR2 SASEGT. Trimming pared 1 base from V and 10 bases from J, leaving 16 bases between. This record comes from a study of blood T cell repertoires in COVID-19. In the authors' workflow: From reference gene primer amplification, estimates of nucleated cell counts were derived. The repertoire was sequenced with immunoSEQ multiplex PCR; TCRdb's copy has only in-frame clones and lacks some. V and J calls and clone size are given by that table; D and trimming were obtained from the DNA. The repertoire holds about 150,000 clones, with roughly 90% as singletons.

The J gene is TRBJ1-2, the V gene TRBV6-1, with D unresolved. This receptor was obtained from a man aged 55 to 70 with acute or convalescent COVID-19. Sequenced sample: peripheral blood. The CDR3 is CASSEGIFNSPYTF. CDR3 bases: TGTGCCAGCAGTGAAGGAATCTTTAACAGCCCCTACACCTTC.